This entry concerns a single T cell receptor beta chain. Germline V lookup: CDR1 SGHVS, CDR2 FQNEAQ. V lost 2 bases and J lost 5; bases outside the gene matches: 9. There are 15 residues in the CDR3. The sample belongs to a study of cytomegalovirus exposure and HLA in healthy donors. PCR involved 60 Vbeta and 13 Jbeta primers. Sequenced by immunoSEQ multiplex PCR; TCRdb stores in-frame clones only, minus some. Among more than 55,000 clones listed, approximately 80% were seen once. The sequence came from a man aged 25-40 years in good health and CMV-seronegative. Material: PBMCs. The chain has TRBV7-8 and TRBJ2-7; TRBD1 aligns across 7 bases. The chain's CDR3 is CASSLRQGVMHEQYF. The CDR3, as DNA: TGTGCCAGCAGCTTAAGGCAGGGGGTTATGCACGAGCAGTACTTC.